These 29 T cell receptor beta chains were all obtained from the same sample, sequenced in a study of somatic mutations in cytotoxic T cells in rheumatoid arthritis. The data were produced by immunoSEQ multiplex PCR, yet TCRdb's version contains in-frame clones alone and is incomplete. This sample carries roughly 20,000 clones, more than 65% of them seen once, and the ten largest clones take nearly 9%. Source material: CD8+ T cells sorted from blood. These receptors came from an adult with rheumatoid arthritis.

This clone occurred a few times. The chain is built from TRBV10-3 and TRBJ1-2; no clear D. This CDR3 is built from 15 residues. Trimming left V 0 bases short and J 0 bases short, with 8 bases between. Germline V gives CDR1 ENHRY, CDR2 SYGVKD. CDR3 sequence reads: CAISESYRANYGYTF. CDR3 sequence (DNA): TGTGCCATCAGTGAGTCGTACAGAGCTAACTATGGCTACACCTTC.

The V and J genes are TRBV2 and TRBJ2-2; D may correspond to TRBD1 or TRBD2 (6 bases each). V was cut by 8 bases and J by 5 bases, with 9 bases left in between. In germline, CDR1 is SNHLY, CDR2 FYNNEI. The CDR3 spans 12 residues. The CDR3 sequence is CASLGGTGELFF. CDR3 coding DNA: TGTGCCAGCCTAGGGGGGACCGGGGAGCTGTTTTTT. The variable domain in full, with the rest retrieved from reference TRBV2 and TRBJ2-2, is EPEVTQTPSHQVTQMGQEVILRCVPISNHLYFYWYRQILGQKVEFLVSFYNNEISEKSEIFDDQFSVERPDGSNFTLKIRSTKLEDSAMYFCASLGGTGELFFGEGSRLTVL.

CDR3 in amino acids: CASTRLAGGYEQYF. CDR3 in DNA: TGTGCCAGCACCCGACTAGCGGGAGGCTACGAGCAGTACTTC. V usage is TRBV7-9 and J usage is TRBJ2-7; 13 bases line up with TRBD2. The ends lost 7 bases at V and 3 bases at J; junction bases unmatched: 3. Germline assignment: CDR1 SEHNR and CDR2 FQNEAQ (reference sequence). CDR3 length: 14 residues.

V gene TRBV11-2 combines with J gene TRBJ2-3, with TRBD2 identical over 9 bases. The germline V gene has CDR1 SGHAT and CDR2 FQNNGV. Unmatched junction bases numbered 7, after V lost 3 bases and J lost 6 bases. The CDR3 extends over 15 amino acids. This CDR3 reads CASSFSGLATDTQYF. CDR3 DNA sequence: TGTGCCAGCAGCTTCTCGGGACTAGCAACCGATACGCAGTATTTT. Full variable domain (rest looked up from reference TRBV11-2 and TRBJ2-3): EAGVAQSPRYKIIEKRQSVAFWCNPISGHATLYWYQQILGQGPKLLIQFQNNGVVDDSQLPKDRFSAERLKGVDSTLKIQPAKLEDSAVYLCASSFSGLATDTQYFGPGTRLTVL.

The rearrangement links TRBV7-9 to TRBJ2-5, with D possibly matching TRBD1 (5 bases). V lost 0 bases, J lost 0 bases, and 11 bases lay in between. Germline loops: CDR1 SEHNR, CDR2 FQNEAQ (reference sequence). The length of the CDR3 is 16 residues. CDR3 region: CASSLARQGNQETQYF. The CDR3 nucleotides read TGTGCCAGCAGCTTAGCTCGCCAGGGTAACCAAGAGACCCAGTACTTC.

With regard to this clone: Compared with germline, one end of the junction differs, possibly owing to a read error. The rearrangement uses TRBV28 and TRBJ2-5, with D maybe TRBD1 (6 bases). Germline V gene lookup returns CDR1 MDHEN and CDR2 SYDVKM. The CDR3 extends over 14 amino acids. The DNA for the CDR3 is TGTGCCAGCAGGTTATACAGGGCCCAAGAGACCCAGTACTTC. It translates to CASRLYRAQETQYF. The whole variable domain, remainder taken from reference TRBV28 and TRBJ2-5, is DVKVTQSSRYLVKRTGEKVFLECVQDMDHENMFWYRQDPGLGLRLIYFSYDVKMKEKGDIPEGYSVSREKKERFSLILESASTNQTSMYLCASRLYRAQETQYFGPGTRLLVL.

V is TRBV5-1 and J is TRBJ2-5; unclear D gene. This CDR3 is 14 amino acids long. V was shortened by 0 bases and J by 5 bases, with 11 bases between the two germline ends. Germline V gene lookup returns CDR1 SGHRS and CDR2 YFSETQ. In DNA, the CDR3 is TGCGCCAGCAGCTTGGAGGTGGTAGGGGAGACCCAGTACTTC. It is translated as CASSLEVVGETQYF.

A single count supports this clone. This sequence joins TRBV5-5 and TRBJ1-1; tentative D call: TRBD1 (5 bases). The length of the CDR3 is 15 residues. Germline V gives CDR1 SGHKS, CDR2 YYEKEE (reference sequence). With 0 bases removed from V and 4 bases from J, the gap between germline ends came to 13 bases. The CDR3 spells CASSLDMTVSTEAFF. CDR3 coding DNA: TGTGCCAGCAGCTTGGATATGACAGTCAGCACTGAAGCTTTCTTT.

V and J are TRBV4-3 and TRBJ2-2, with D perhaps TRBD2 (5 bases). CDR1 and CDR2 (germline): LGHNA, YSLEER. Trimming removed 0 bases at V and 5 bases at J, with 13 bases between. The CDR3 is made up of 16 amino acids. This CDR3 is CASSQDRGSQTGELFF. The CDR3 nucleotides read TGCGCCAGCAGCCAAGATCGGGGTTCCCAGACCGGGGAGCTGTTTTTT.

V usage is TRBV9 and J usage is TRBJ2-7, with 9 bases lining up with TRBD2. The CDR3 extends over 13 amino acids. CDR1 SGDLS and CDR2 YYNGEE come from the germline V gene. V lost 4 bases and J lost 9; bases outside the gene matches: 8. Here the CDR3 reads CASSPGTSRGQYF. The CDR3 coding sequence is TGTGCCAGCAGCCCGGGGACTAGCAGGGGGCAGTACTTC.

The chain employs TRBV7-9 and TRBJ1-4; no clear D gene. Trimming removed 2 bases from V and 8 bases from J, with 18 bases in between. This CDR3 comprises 16 residues. Germline lookup yields CDR1 SEHNR and CDR2 FQNEAQ (reference sequence). CDR3 loop: CASSLPATGMGEKLFF. CDR3 in DNA: TGTGCCAGCAGCTTACCGGCGACCGGGATGGGCGAAAAACTGTTTTTT.

This clone was found a few times. The J gene is TRBJ1-1, the V gene TRBV4-3, with a tentative D call TRBD1 (5 bases). The CDR3 is made up of 14 amino acids. Trimming left V 1 base short and J 6 bases short, with 12 bases between. The germline gives CDR1 LGHNA, CDR2 YSLEER. CDR3 DNA: TGCGCCAGCAGCCAAGGACAGTGGGTGCCTGAAGCTTTCTTT. It codes for CASSQGQWVPEAFF.

The chain combines TRBV4-1 with TRBJ2-3, with 9 nucleotides matching TRBD1. The CDR3 totals 18 residues. The germline V gene encodes CDR1 MGHRA and CDR2 YSYEKL. Germline trimming cut 1 base from V and 3 bases from J; bases unmatched to any gene: 11. This chain's CDR3 is CASSQGTRGQGLTDTQYF. The CDR3 DNA reads as TGCGCCAGCAGCCAAGGGACTAGGGGACAGGGCCTTACAGATACGCAGTATTTT.

The genes are TRBV2 and TRBJ2-3, with D hard to call. CDR1 SNHLY and CDR2 FYNNEI come from the germline V gene. CDR3 length: 18 amino acids. V was trimmed by 3 bases and J by 4 bases, leaving 23 bases between them. As DNA, the CDR3 is TGTGCCAGCAGTGACCCTGGCCTGGGTGTAGCATTGGCAGATACGCAGTATTTT. It is translated as CASSDPGLGVALADTQYF.

V gene TRBV7-6 combines with J gene TRBJ2-3, with D possibly TRBD1 on 7 matching bases. In germline, CDR1 is SGHVS, CDR2 FNYEAQ. Trimming took 5 bases from V and 3 from J, leaving 24 bases between them. The CDR3 has 18 residues. CDR3 sequence (DNA): TGTGCCAGCAGCCTCCTTCCCCCCGGACAGGAGGGGACAGATACGCAGTATTTT. This sequence encodes CASSLLPPGQEGTDTQYF.

This chain joins TRBV9 and TRBJ2-3; D possibly corresponds to TRBD1 (5 bases). This CDR3 contains 14 residues. The germline V gene has CDR1 SGDLS and CDR2 YYNGEE. With 0 bases removed from V and 0 bases from J, the gap between germline ends came to 5 bases. CDR3 coding DNA: TGTGCCAGCAGCGTAGAGGGGAGCACAGATACGCAGTATTTT. Translated: CASSVEGSTDTQYF. The full variable domain, rest sourced from reference TRBV9 and TRBJ2-3, is DSGVTQTPKHLITATGQRVTLRCSPRSGDLSVYWYQQSLDQGLQFLIQYYNGEERAKGNILERFSAQQFPDLHSELNLSSLELGDSALYFCASSVEGSTDTQYFGPGTRLTVL.

The chain employs TRBV19 and TRBJ2-1, with 8 nucleotides matching TRBD2. The germline V gene encodes CDR1 LNHDA and CDR2 SQIVND (reference sequence). V was clipped by 4 bases and J by 6 bases; unmatched bases: 11. The CDR3 loop spans 16 amino acids. The CDR3 protein is CASSRAREGPFNEQFF. The CDR3 bases are TGTGCCAGTAGTAGAGCTCGGGAGGGCCCTTTCAATGAGCAGTTCTTC. Supplemented by reference TRBV19 and TRBJ2-1, the full variable domain reads DGGITQSPKYLFRKEGQNVTLSCEQNLNHDAMYWYRQDPGQGLRLIYYSQIVNDFQKGDIAEGYSVSREKKESFPLTVTSAQKNPTAFYLCASSRAREGPFNEQFFGPGTRLTVL.

The chain links TRBV9 to TRBJ2-1, with 9 bases identical to TRBD1. This CDR3 comprises 14 residues. V trimming: 5 bases; J trimming: 6 bases; junction bases outside the gene matches: 6. Germline loops: CDR1 SGDLS, CDR2 YYNGEE. CDR3 DNA sequence: TGTGCCAGCAGTACGGGACAGGGCTTCAATGAGCAGTTCTTC. This sequence encodes CASSTGQGFNEQFF.

V gene TRBV9 combines with J gene TRBJ2-2; D possibly corresponds to TRBD1 (5 bases). Trimming took off 3 bases at V and 2 bases at J, with 11 bases between the two ends. From germline, CDR1 is SGDLS and CDR2 YYNGEE. The CDR3 extends over 15 amino acids. The CDR3 here is CASSARQQNTGELFF. CDR3 coding DNA: TGTGCCAGCAGCGCCCGACAGCAAAACACCGGGGAGCTGTTTTTT.

The V call is TRBV5-4, the J call TRBJ1-2; no clear D gene. The CDR3 totals 14 residues. V lost 2 bases and J lost 8, with 16 bases in between. Looked up from germline, CDR1 is SGHNT and CDR2 is YYREEE (reference sequence). The CDR3 coding sequence is TGTGCCAGCAGCTTATCATATCGAACCCAAGGCTACACCTTC. Translating gives CASSLSYRTQGYTF.

The chain combines TRBV5-6 with TRBJ1-2, with TRBD1 matching over 8 bases. This CDR3 is 15 amino acids long. Per the germline V gene, CDR1 is SGHDT and CDR2 is YYEEEE. V gave up 1 base and J gave up 6 bases; unmatched junction bases: 8. In DNA, the CDR3 is TGTGCCAGCAGCTTGTATCGGACAGGGTCTGATGGCTACACCTTC. This gives the protein CASSLYRTGSDGYTF.

This clone appeared a few times. CDR3 sequence reads: CASSLVGRGTGGEQYF. As DNA, the CDR3 is TGTGCCAGCAGCTTAGTGGGTAGGGGCACTGGCGGCGAGCAGTACTTC. This rearrangement joins TRBV7-9 to TRBJ2-7, with D maybe TRBD1 (5 bases). Germline V gives CDR1 SEHNR, CDR2 FQNEAQ (reference sequence). The V end lost 1 base, the J end lost 6 bases, and 19 bases lay between the germline ends. The CDR3 totals 16 residues.

The chain combines TRBV9 with TRBJ1-1; tentatively, D is TRBD1 (6 bases). The germline V gene encodes CDR1 SGDLS and CDR2 YYNGEE. The germline V and J ends were trimmed by 4 bases and 4 bases, with 14 bases remaining between them. The CDR3 length is 14 residues. CDR3 protein: CASSPWGGGTEAFF. As DNA, the CDR3 is TGTGCCAGCAGCCCGTGGGGGGGCGGCACTGAAGCTTTCTTT.

The genes are TRBV7-9 and TRBJ1-2; the match to TRBD1 covers 7 bases. The V segment lost 4 bases and the J segment 4 bases; nucleotides outside the gene matches: 12. The CDR3 runs 16 residues. Per the germline V gene, CDR1 is SEHNR and CDR2 is FQNEAQ (reference sequence). As DNA, the CDR3 is TGTGCCAGCAGCTCGACACCGACAGGGACCTCCTATGGCTACACCTTC. Protein sequence: CASSSTPTGTSYGYTF.

The chain uses TRBV19 and TRBJ2-7; 8 nucleotides match TRBD1. There are 16 residues in the CDR3. Germline assignment: CDR1 LNHDA and CDR2 SQIVND (reference sequence). The J segment lost 0 bases and the V segment lost 4 bases, leaving 8 bases of the junction unmatched. CDR3 protein: CASSTQRTGSSYEQYF. The CDR3 DNA sequence: TGTGCCAGTAGTACTCAAAGGACAGGGAGCTCCTACGAGCAGTACTTC.

The chain joins TRBV19 to TRBJ1-1; no definite D call. This CDR3 is built from 12 residues. V shed 4 bases and J shed 1 base, with 4 bases lying between them. Germline V gene data show CDR1 as LNHDA and CDR2 as SQIVND (reference sequence). The CDR3 DNA sequence: TGTGCCAGTAGTAGGGGGAACACTGAAGCTTTCTTT. Translation gives CASSRGNTEAFF.

This clone was detected only a few times. The chain couples TRBV5-4 to TRBJ1-1; 8 nucleotides line up with TRBD1. V trimming: 0 bases; J trimming: 10 bases; junction bases outside the gene matches: 8. CDR1 SGHNT and CDR2 YYREEE come from the germline V gene (reference sequence). The CDR3 runs to 14 residues. CDR3 nucleotide sequence: TGTGCCAGCAGCTTGGACCAAAGCGACAGGGGAGCTTTCTTT. Protein: CASSLDQSDRGAFF.

V is TRBV10-2 and J is TRBJ1-4; perhaps TRBD1 as D (6 bases). CDR1 and CDR2 from the germline V gene are WSHSY and SAAADI. This CDR3 contains 14 residues. The V end lost 5 bases, the J end lost 8 bases, and 15 bases lay between the germline ends. CDR3 coding DNA: TGCGCCAGCAGTTCACAGGGACATGGCGAAAAACTGTTTTTT. Amino acids: CASSSQGHGEKLFF.

V gene TRBV30 combines with J gene TRBJ2-7, with 13 positions matching TRBD2. Germline CDR1 reads GTSNPN; CDR2 reads SVGIG (reference sequence). Unmatched junction bases numbered 5, after V lost 3 bases and J lost 3 bases. The CDR3 covers 15 residues. The CDR3, as DNA: TGTGCCTGGAGGGCGGGACTAGCGGGATACTACGAGCAGTACTTC. It encodes CAWRAGLAGYYEQYF.